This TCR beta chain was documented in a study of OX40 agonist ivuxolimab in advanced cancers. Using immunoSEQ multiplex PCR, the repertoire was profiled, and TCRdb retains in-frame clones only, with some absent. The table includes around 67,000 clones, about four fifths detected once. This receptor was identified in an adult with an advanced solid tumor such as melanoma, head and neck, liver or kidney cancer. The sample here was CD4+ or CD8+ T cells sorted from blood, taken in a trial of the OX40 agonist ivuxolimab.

CDR3 sequence (DNA): TGTGCCAGCAGGCCGTACCGGGCAAACACCGGGGAGCTGTTTTTT. It yields the protein CASRPYRANTGELFF. The chain has TRBV7-9 and TRBJ2-2, with unresolved D. Germline-derived CDR1 and CDR2 are SEHNR and FQNEAQ (reference sequence). The length of the CDR3 is 15 residues. V was pared by 6 bases and J by 2 bases, with 13 bases between.